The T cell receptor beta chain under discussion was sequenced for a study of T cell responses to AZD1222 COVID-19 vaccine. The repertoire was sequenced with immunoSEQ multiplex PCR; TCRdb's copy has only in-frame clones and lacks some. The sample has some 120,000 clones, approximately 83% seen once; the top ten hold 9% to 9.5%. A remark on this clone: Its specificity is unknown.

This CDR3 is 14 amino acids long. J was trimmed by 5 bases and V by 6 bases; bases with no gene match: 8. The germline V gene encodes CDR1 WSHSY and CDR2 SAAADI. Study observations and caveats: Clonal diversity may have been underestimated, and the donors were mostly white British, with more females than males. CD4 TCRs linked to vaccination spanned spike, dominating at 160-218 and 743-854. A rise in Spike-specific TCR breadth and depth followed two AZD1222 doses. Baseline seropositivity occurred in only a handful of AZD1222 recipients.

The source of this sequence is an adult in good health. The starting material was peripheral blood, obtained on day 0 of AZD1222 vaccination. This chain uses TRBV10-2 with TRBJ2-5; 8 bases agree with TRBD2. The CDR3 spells CASRGRLAGETQYF. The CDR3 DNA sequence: TGCGCCAGCAGGGGGAGGCTAGCGGGCGAGACCCAGTACTTC.